The present T cell receptor (beta chain) was sequenced within a study of shared clonotypes between healthy human individuals. Clones were read by immunoSEQ multiplex PCR, and TCRdb kept only the in-frame ones, dropping some. The repertoire consists of about 680,000 clones, with 92% occurring once and the leading ten covering about a quarter. The CDR3 totals 17 residues. J was trimmed by 2 bases and V by 3 bases; bases with no gene match: 10. Germline values: CDR1 SGDLS, CDR2 YYNGEE. The naive CD8 subset, CD45RO-negative cells positively selected for CCR7, excluded terminally differentiated effector memory CD45RA+ cells.

This TCR was recovered from a man aged 25-45 years in good health. The chain carries TRBV9 and TRBJ2-3; TRBD2 aligns across 9 bases. Sequencing input: naive CD8+ T cells sorted from blood. The CDR3: CASSAPRTSEDTDTQYF. Here the CDR3 DNA reads TGTGCCAGCAGCGCCCCCCGGACTAGCGAGGACACAGATACGCAGTATTTT.